The source of this TCR beta chain is a study of beta chain features in type 1 diabetes. The table lists this clone with a few counts. Its antigen is not known. The authors reverse transcribed all of the isolated RNA, so sequencing captured expressed TCRB transcripts. The data were produced by immunoSEQ multiplex PCR, yet TCRdb's version contains in-frame clones alone and is incomplete. The data contain about 150,000 clones, about 9.3% of them seen just once; the ten biggest clones take up 0.45% to 0.6%. Points from the study as a whole: TCRB CDR3s from Type 1 diabetes patients were moderately but significantly shorter in all four CD4+ subsets. VDJ junctions in type 1 diabetes patients carried more deletions and fewer insertions.

The V end lost 0 bases, the J end lost 11 bases, and 14 bases lay between the germline ends. The CDR3 contains 13 residues. CDR1 and CDR2 (germline): SGHKS, YYEKEE (reference sequence). One heparinised blood draw averaging roughly 100 mL was given by each donor. Via CD45RO/CCR7/CD25/CD127/CD95/CD27, cells of the CD4+ naive, central memory, regulatory and stem cell-like memory subsets were sorted. This sequence originates from a man aged 30 to 45 with type 1 diabetes. The specimen sequenced was central memory CD4+ T cells from blood. The rearrangement links TRBV5-5 to TRBJ2-5, with D hard to call. Here the CDR3 reads CASSLASWAPQYF. CDR3 nucleotide sequence: TGTGCCAGCAGCTTGGCCTCTTGGGCCCCTCAGTACTTC.